This TCR beta chain stems from a study of blood T cell repertoires in COVID-19. On the study more broadly: Sites across the United States, Italy and Spain contributed samples from acute and convalescent COVID-19. The analysed material was cDNA or gDNA that came from T cells, B-cell-depleted T cells, or PBMCs.

This CDR3 comprises 16 residues. Germline assignment: CDR1 SGHNT and CDR2 YENEEA. Trimming at V came to 5 bases and at J to 0 bases, leaving 5 bases not matched to a gene. The authors' processing: It was from reference gene primer amplification that nucleated cell counts were estimated. TCRdb keeps only in-frame clones here, not all; method: immunoSEQ multiplex PCR. Clone size and the V and J calls come from that table; the DNA yielded D and trimming. The data show 310,000 or so clones, roughly 88% seen once. What was sequenced was peripheral blood. The J gene is TRBJ2-3, the V gene TRBV11-3, with 10 bases that match TRBD2. This TCR was sampled from a woman between 45 and 60 years old with active or convalescent COVID-19. CDR3 nucleotide sequence: TGTGCCAGCAGCCCGAGGACTAGCGGAAGCACAGATACGCAGTATTTT. Its translation: CASSPRTSGSTDTQYF.